This record concerns one T cell receptor (beta chain) sequence. The data stem from a study of blood T cell repertoires in COVID-19. Study-wide background: The United States, Italy and Spain were the sources of the acute and convalescent COVID-19 samples. In each case, the material was cDNA or gDNA derived from T cells, B-cell-depleted T cells, or PBMCs.

Authors' analysis steps: Amplification with reference gene primers provided the estimates of nucleated cell counts. Assay: immunoSEQ multiplex PCR; the TCRdb copy retains only in-frame clones and omits some. V, J and clone size were drawn from that table, and D and trimming were deduced from the DNA. The sample yields about 210,000 clones, about 91% seen once. Germline CDR1 and CDR2: MNHEY and SVGAGI. After removal of 6 bases from V and 7 bases from J, the junction contained 7 bases not matched to a gene. This CDR3 is built from 14 residues. Material: peripheral blood. This clonotype originated in a man between 18 and 29 years old with active or convalescent COVID-19. This rearrangement joins TRBV6-5 to TRBJ1-4; 8 positions match TRBD1. The CDR3 loop reads CASSPQGGTEKLFF. CDR3 nucleotides: TGTGCCAGCAGCCCACAGGGGGGGACTGAAAAACTGTTTTTT.